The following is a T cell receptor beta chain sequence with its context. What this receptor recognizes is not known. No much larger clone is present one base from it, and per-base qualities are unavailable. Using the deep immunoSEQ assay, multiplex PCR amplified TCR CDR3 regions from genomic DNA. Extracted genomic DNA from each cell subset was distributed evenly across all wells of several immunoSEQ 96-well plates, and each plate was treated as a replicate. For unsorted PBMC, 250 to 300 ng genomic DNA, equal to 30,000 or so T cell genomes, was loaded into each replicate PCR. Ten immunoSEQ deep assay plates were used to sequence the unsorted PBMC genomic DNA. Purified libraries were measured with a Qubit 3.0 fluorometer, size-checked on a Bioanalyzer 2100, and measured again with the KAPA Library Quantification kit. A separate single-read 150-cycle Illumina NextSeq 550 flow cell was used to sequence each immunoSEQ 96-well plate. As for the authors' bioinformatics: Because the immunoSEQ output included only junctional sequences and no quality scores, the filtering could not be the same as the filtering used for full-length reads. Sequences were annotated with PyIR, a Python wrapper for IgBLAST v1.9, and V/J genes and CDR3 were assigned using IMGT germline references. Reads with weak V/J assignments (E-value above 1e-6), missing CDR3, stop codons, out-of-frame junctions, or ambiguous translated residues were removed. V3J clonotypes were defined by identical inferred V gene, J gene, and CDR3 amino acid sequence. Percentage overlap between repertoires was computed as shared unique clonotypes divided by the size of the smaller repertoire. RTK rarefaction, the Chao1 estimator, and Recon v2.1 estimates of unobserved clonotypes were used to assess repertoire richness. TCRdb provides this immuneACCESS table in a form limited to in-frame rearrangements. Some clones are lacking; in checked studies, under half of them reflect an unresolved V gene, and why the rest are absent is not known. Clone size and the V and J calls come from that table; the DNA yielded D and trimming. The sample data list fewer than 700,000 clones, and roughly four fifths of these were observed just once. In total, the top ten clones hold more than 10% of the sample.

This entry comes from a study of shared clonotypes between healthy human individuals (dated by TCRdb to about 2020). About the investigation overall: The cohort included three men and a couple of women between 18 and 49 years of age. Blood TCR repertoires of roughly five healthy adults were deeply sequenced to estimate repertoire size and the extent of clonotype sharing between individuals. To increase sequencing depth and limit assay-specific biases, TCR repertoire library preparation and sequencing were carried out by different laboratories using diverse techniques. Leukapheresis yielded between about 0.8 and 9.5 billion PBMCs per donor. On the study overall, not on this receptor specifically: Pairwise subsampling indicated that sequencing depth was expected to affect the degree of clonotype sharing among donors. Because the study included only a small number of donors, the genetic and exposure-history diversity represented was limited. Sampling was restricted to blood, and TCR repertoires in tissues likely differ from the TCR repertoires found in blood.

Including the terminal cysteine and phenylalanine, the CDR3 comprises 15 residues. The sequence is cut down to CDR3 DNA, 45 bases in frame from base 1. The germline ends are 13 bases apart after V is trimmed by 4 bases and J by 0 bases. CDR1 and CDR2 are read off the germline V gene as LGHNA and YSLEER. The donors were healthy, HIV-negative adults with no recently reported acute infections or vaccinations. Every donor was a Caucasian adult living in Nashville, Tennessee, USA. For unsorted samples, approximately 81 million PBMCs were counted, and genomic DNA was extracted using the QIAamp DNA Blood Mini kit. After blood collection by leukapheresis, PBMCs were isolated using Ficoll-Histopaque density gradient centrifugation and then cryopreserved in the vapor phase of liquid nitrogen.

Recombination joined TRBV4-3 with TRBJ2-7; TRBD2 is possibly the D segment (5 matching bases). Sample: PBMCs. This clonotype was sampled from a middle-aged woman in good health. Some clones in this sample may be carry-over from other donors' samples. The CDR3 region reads CASSRRTVGSYEQYF. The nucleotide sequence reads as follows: TGCGCCAGCAGCCGGAGGACGGTGGGCTCCTACGAGCAGTACTTC.